One sample yielded the 5 T cell receptor beta chains listed below, sequenced in a study of shared clonotypes between healthy human individuals (dated by TCRdb to 2020 to 2022). Library preparation employed the immunoSEQ multiplex PCR assay. TCRdb re-hosts the immuneACCESS table, in-frame sequences only. Its copies lack some clones; in the studies checked, an unresolved V gene accounts for under half of them, and the cause for the rest is not known. The sample yields 640,000 or so clones; approximately 79% were counted once. The ten largest clones represent around 2% of the sample. The sequenced sample consisted of memory CD4+ T cells sorted from blood. The cell subset or site label of this sample denotes: CD45RA-negative fraction. The source of these receptors is a woman in her twenties or thirties in good health.

The chain joins TRBV19 to TRBJ2-2; 7 nucleotides align to TRBD1. Germline-derived CDR1 and CDR2 are LNHDA and SQIVND (reference sequence). The CDR3 has 16 residues. J was trimmed by 7 bases and V by 6 bases; bases with no gene match: 14. CDR3 residues: CASRYRDSTNGGELFF. The CDR3 bases are TGTGCCAGTAGGTATCGGGACAGTACAAACGGCGGGGAGCTGTTTTTT. The complete variable domain, with remaining parts taken from reference TRBV19 and TRBJ2-2, reads DGGITQSPKYLFRKEGQNVTLSCEQNLNHDAMYWYRQDPGQGLRLIYYSQIVNDFQKGDIAEGYSVSREKKESFPLTVTSAQKNPTAFYLCASRYRDSTNGGELFFGEGSRLTVL.

This chain connects TRBV6-1 to TRBJ2-7, with 9 bases fitting TRBD2. CDR3 length: 13 residues. CDR1 is MNHNS, CDR2 SASEGT, per germline. V shed 6 bases and J 5 bases; nucleotides not matched to a gene: 5. Here the CDR3 DNA reads TGTGCCAGCAGAGGACTAGCGCTGCACGAGCAGTACTTC. Translation gives CASRGLALHEQYF.

J is TRBJ2-5 and V is TRBV27; D is uncertain. Per the germline V gene, CDR1 is MNHEY and CDR2 is SMNVEV (reference sequence). The V end was cut by 8 bases, the J end by 1 base, with 17 bases between. The CDR3 totals 15 residues. The DNA of the CDR3 is TGTGCCAGCCGACCTTCTTGGCAGATCCAAGAGACCCAGTACTTC. Translating it yields CASRPSWQIQETQYF.

The V call is TRBV2, the J call TRBJ1-2; 9 bases are shared with TRBD1. Germline CDR1 and CDR2: SNHLY and FYNNEI. Unmatched junction bases numbered 5, after V lost 4 bases and J lost 5 bases. CDR3 length equals 14 residues. The CDR3 loop is CASSVQGARYGYTF. In nucleotides, the CDR3 is TGTGCCAGCAGTGTACAGGGGGCTAGGTATGGCTACACCTTC.

The chain is built from TRBV6-6 and TRBJ1-2; D is uncertain. The CDR3 consists of 15 residues. Trimming removed 5 bases from V and 0 bases from J, with 13 bases in between. Germline V gene sequence: CDR1 MNHNY, CDR2 SVGAGI (reference sequence). Here the CDR3 reads CASSHDILSNYGYTF. The CDR3 bases are TGTGCCAGCAGTCACGACATCCTCTCTAACTATGGCTACACCTTC.